These T cell receptor beta chains were read from a single sample in a study of tumor-infiltrating lymphocytes in primary liver carcinoma. TCRdb ran MiXCR on the multiplex PCR reads and lists one entry per CDR3 protein. In the table there are approximately 320,000 distinct CDR3 sequences, around three fifths of which are singletons. Sequenced: peripheral blood. These receptors were collected from a woman under 40 with primary liver carcinoma and hepatitis B virus infection. The CDR3 runs from the conserved cysteine through the conserved F or W. Each record gives: V gene, J gene, D gene, clone size, CDR3 protein, CDR3 DNA. D genes are given only for firm matches. Only part of the rows carry a size: once, few, many, or a class if the clone is expanded.

>TRBV29-1|TRBJ2-3|TRBD1|.
CSMGQGAKDTQYF
TGCAGCATGGGACAGGGAGCCAAAGATACGCAGTATTTT
>TRBV24-1|TRBJ2-1|.|.
CATSANNGGSYNEQFF
TGTGCTACCAGTGCTAATAACGGGGGCTCCTACAATGAGCAGTTCTTC
>TRBV13|TRBJ2-3|.|.
CASTAFFTDTQYF
TGTGCCAGCACCGCCTTTTTCACAGATACGCAGTATTTT
>TRBV5-8|TRBJ2-5|.|.
CASSLVRSRKETQYF
TGTGCCAGCAGCTTGGTGCGCAGCAGGAAAGAGACCCAGTACTTC
>TRBV7-9|TRBJ2-7|TRBD1|.
CASSPDRGRYEQYF
TGTGCCAGCAGCCCGGACAGGGGGCGCTACGAGCAGTACTTC
>TRBV6-6|TRBJ2-5|.|.
CARSYRDQETQYF
TGTGCCAGGAGTTACCGGGATCAAGAGACCCAGTACTTC
>TRBV29-1|TRBJ2-5|TRBD2|.
CSVRIAGVQEAQYF
TGCAGCGTTAGAATAGCGGGAGTACAAGAGGCCCAGTACTTC
>TRBV5-1|TRBJ2-7|.|.
CASSLVGQTYEQYF
TGCGCCAGCAGCTTGGTAGGGCAGACCTACGAGCAGTACTTC
>TRBV11-2|TRBJ1-1|TRBD1|.
CASSVHRGVRTKAFF
TGTGCCAGCAGCGTCCACAGGGGGGTTCGGACTAAAGCTTTCTTT
>TRBV11-2|TRBJ1-6|.|.
CASSPFSPHHF
TGTGCCAGCAGCCCATTTTCACCCCACCACTTT
>TRBV4-3|TRBJ2-7|.|.
CATSQEGRDSYEQYF
TGCGCCACCAGCCAGGAAGGGCGGGACTCCTACGAGCAGTACTTC
>TRBV6-5|TRBJ2-1|.|.
CASSSLGPKSSYNEQFF
TGTGCCAGCAGCTCCCTTGGGCCTAAGAGCTCCTACAATGAGCAGTTCTTC
>TRBV13|TRBJ2-1|.|few
CASSPPDTMFF
TGTGCCAGCAGCCCACCGGACACGATGTTCTTC
>TRBV30|TRBJ2-1|.|few
CAWSRDIRNEQFF
TGTGCCTGGTCCCGGGACATTCGAAATGAGCAGTTCTTC
>TRBV6-5|TRBJ1-5|.|few
CTSSLDPPRGRSQPQHF
TGTACCAGCAGTTTAGATCCGCCGAGGGGACGGAGTCAGCCCCAGCATTTT
>TRBV12-3/TRBV12-4|TRBJ2-3|TRBD2|many
CASSSRGSGTDTQYF
TGTGCCAGCAGTTCCCGGGGTAGCGGGACAGATACGCAGTATTTT
>TRBV12-3/TRBV12-4|TRBJ2-7|TRBD1|.
CVSSPGDRAPF
TGTGTCAGCAGTCCAGGAGACAGGGCCCCTTTC
>TRBV24-1|TRBJ2-7|.|once
CVTSDNTGIEQYF
TGTGTCACCAGTGACAACACAGGGATCGAGCAGTACTTC
>TRBV6-5|TRBJ2-2|.|.
CASRAQPNTGELFF
TGTGCCAGCCGGGCTCAGCCAAACACCGGGGAGCTGTTTTTT
>TRBV12-3/TRBV12-4|TRBJ2-3|.|many
CASSSQNQGTDTQYF
TGTGCCAGCAGTTCTCAAAACCAAGGCACAGATACGCAGTATTTT
>TRBV7-9|TRBJ2-1|.|.
CASSFHQGPPQFF
TGTGCCAGCAGCTTCCACCAGGGACCCCCGCAGTTCTTC
>TRBV2|TRBJ1-1|.|few
CASSGTQRGTEAFF
TGTGCCAGCAGCGGGACCCAAAGAGGCACTGAAGCTTTCTTT
>TRBV19|TRBJ2-3|.|.
CASSIIGSTDTQYF
TGTGCCAGTAGTATCATCGGCAGCACAGATACGCAGTATTTT
>TRBV11-2|TRBJ2-3|.|.
CASSLTYSTDTQYF
TGTGCCAGCAGCCTAACTTATAGCACAGATACGCAGTATTTT
>TRBV28|TRBJ1-4|TRBD1|.
CASSPRGQGSEKLFF
TGTGCCAGCAGTCCACGGGGACAGGGGAGTGAAAAACTGTTTTTT
>TRBV10-3|TRBJ2-7|TRBD1|.
CAIRDPGTVNYEQYF
TGTGCCATAAGAGATCCCGGGACAGTAAACTACGAGCAGTACTTC
>TRBV5-5|TRBJ2-7|.|once
CASSLTSTVSSYEQYF
TGTGCCAGCAGCCTGACGTCGACAGTGAGCTCCTACGAGCAGTACTTC
>TRBV6-5|TRBJ2-5|TRBD2|many
CASSPGLAGVSQYF
TGTGCCAGCAGTCCCGGACTAGCGGGAGTTTCACAGTACTTC
>TRBV12-3/TRBV12-4|TRBJ2-1|TRBD2|.
CASRLSGTSGSNEQFF
TGTGCCAGCAGGCTGTCCGGGACTAGCGGGAGCAATGAGCAGTTCTTC
>TRBV11-1|TRBJ2-1|TRBD2|.
CASSSPGLARMEQFF
TGTGCCAGCAGCTCCCCGGGACTAGCGCGAATGGAGCAGTTCTTC
>TRBV11-2|TRBJ1-5|.|many
CASSYQQGLNQLQHF
TGTGCCAGCAGCTATCAACAGGGACTTAATCAGCTCCAGCATTTT
>TRBV29-1|TRBJ1-1|.|.
CSAEGENTEAFF
TGCAGCGCCGAGGGGGAGAACACTGAAGCTTTCTTT
>TRBV20-1|TRBJ1-2|.|.
CSAGPGGVGGYTF
TGCAGTGCAGGACCCGGGGGGGTAGGCGGCTACACCTTC
>TRBV11-2|TRBJ1-4|.|.
CASSPGKGNEKLSF
TGTGCCAGCAGTCCAGGGAAGGGTAATGAAAAACTGTCTTTC
>TRBV4-1|TRBJ2-7|TRBD1|.
CASSQQWTGRHGQYF
TGCGCCAGCAGCCAACAATGGACAGGGCGGCACGGGCAGTACTTC
>TRBV4-1|TRBJ2-7|.|.
CASSQDPSESYEQYF
TGCGCCAGCAGCCAAGATCCGTCTGAATCCTACGAGCAGTACTTC
>TRBV11-2|TRBJ2-1|TRBD1|.
CASSLEDRAEQFF
TGTGCCAGCAGCTTAGAGGACAGGGCTGAGCAGTTCTTC
>TRBV11-2|TRBJ2-3|.|once
CANRLTDTKYF
TGTGCCAACAGGTTGACAGATACGAAGTATTTT
>TRBV5-5|TRBJ2-7|.|few
CASSLAPGASYEQYF
TGTGCCAGCAGCTTGGCGCCAGGGGCGTCCTACGAGCAGTACTTC
>TRBV11-2|TRBJ2-7|.|many
CASSLRDTGYEQYF
TGTGCCAGCAGCTTAAGGGACACGGGGTACGAGCAGTACTTC
>TRBV4-3|TRBJ1-2|.|.
CASSKDWGPYGYTF
TGCGCCAGCAGCAAAGACTGGGGTCCATATGGCTACACCTTC
>TRBV5-5|TRBJ2-5|.|few
CASSLGQSPSETQYF
TGTGCCAGCAGCTTGGGGCAGAGCCCCTCAGAGACCCAGTACTTC
>TRBV6-2/TRBV6-3|TRBJ2-5|.|.
CASSYQGGSQEIQYF
TGTGCCAGCAGTTATCAAGGGGGGAGTCAAGAGATCCAGTACTTC
>TRBV11-3|TRBJ2-1|.|.
CASSPFDHNEQLF
TGTGCCAGCAGCCCATTCGACCACAATGAGCAGCTCTTC
>TRBV28|TRBJ2-1|TRBD2|few
CASSLRRESFQRPDEQFF
TGTGCCAGCAGTTTAAGGCGGGAGAGCTTCCAACGGCCCGATGAGCAGTTCTTC
>TRBV7-9|TRBJ1-2|.|.
CASSFPSRGMVGYTF
TGTGCCAGCAGCTTCCCCAGCAGGGGCATGGTTGGCTACACCTTC
>TRBV4-3|TRBJ2-7|.|many
CASSQLVDSSYEQYF
TGCGCCAGCAGCCAACTCGTGGACAGCTCCTACGAGCAGTACTTC
>TRBV24-1|TRBJ2-1|TRBD1|.
CATSRQGFDEQFF
TGTGCCACCAGCCGACAGGGATTCGATGAGCAGTTCTTC
>TRBV6-2/TRBV6-3|TRBJ2-6|.|.
CAGSYSSFSGANVLTF
TGTGCCGGCAGTTACTCTAGCTTTTCTGGGGCCAACGTCCTGACTTTC
>TRBV30|TRBJ2-3|.|.
CASERDTDTQYF
TGTGCCAGCGAACGGGACACAGATACGCAGTATTTT
>TRBV4-3|TRBJ2-3|.|many
CASSQRATDTQYF
TGCGCCAGCAGCCAGAGAGCTACAGATACGCAGTATTTT
>TRBV12-3/TRBV12-4|TRBJ2-7|TRBD1|few
CASTISGTDKYEQYF
TGTGCCAGCACAATTTCCGGGACAGACAAGTACGAGCAGTACTTC
>TRBV6-1|TRBJ1-5|.|few
CASCYSNQPQHF
TGTGCCAGCTGTTATAGCAATCAGCCCCAGCATTTT